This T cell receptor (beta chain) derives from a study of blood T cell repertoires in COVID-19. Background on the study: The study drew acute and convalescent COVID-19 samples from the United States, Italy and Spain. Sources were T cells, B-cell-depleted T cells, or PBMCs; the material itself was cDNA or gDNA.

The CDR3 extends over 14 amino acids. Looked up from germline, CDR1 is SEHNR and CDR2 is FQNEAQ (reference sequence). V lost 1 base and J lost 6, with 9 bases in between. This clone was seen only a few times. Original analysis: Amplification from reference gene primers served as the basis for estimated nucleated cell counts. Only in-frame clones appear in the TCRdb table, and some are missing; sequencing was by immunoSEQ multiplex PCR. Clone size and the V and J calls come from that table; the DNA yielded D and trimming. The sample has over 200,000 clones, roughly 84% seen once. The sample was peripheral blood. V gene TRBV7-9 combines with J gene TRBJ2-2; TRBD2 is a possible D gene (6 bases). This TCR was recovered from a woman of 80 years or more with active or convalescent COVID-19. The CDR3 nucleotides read TGTGCCAGCAGCTTAGTGGACTATGCCGGGGAGCTGTTTTTT. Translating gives CASSLVDYAGELFF.